Below, 21 T cell receptor beta chains from the same sample are listed, as sequenced in a study of patients and donors after allogeneic stem cell transplantation. TCRdb recomputed calls from the RT-PCR reads with MiXCR, one row per CDR3 protein. The sample lists some 17,000 distinct CDR3 sequences, 27% occurring once. Specimen: blood, either unsorted or a sorted T cell fraction (not recorded which). The receptors here all came from a human donor who was either an allogeneic HSCT recipient or a stem cell or donor lymphocyte infusion donor (not recorded which). It is not recorded whose cells these are; they may come from a transplant donor.

The genes are TRBV5-1 and TRBJ2-3; D is possibly TRBD1 (6 bases). The CDR3 has 14 amino acids. Germline V lookup: CDR1 SGHRS, CDR2 YFSETQ. Trimming removed 4 bases from V and 0 bases from J, with 9 bases in between. Here the CDR3 reads CASSLDSSTDTQYF. The DNA of the CDR3 is TGCGCCAGCAGCCTGGACAGTAGCACAGATACGCAGTATTTT. Variable domain in full (rest from reference TRBV5-1 and TRBJ2-3): KAGVTQTPRYLIKTRGQQVTLSCSPISGHRSVSWYQQTPGQGLQFLFEYFSETQRNKGNFPGRFSGRQFSNSRSEMNVSTLELGDSALYLCASSLDSSTDTQYFGPGTRLTVL.

This clonotype has ten or more counts. The chain carries TRBV3-1 and TRBJ1-6; D is ambiguous. The CDR3 sequence is 13 residues long. Germline V CDR1 and CDR2: LGHDT, YNNKEL (reference sequence). The V end lost 1 base, the J end lost 7 bases, and 5 bases lay between the germline ends. The DNA of the CDR3 is TGTGCCAGCAGCCAAGCGGACAATTCACCCCTCCACTTT. It codes for CASSQADNSPLHF.

The V call is TRBV7-9, the J call TRBJ1-6; possible D gene TRBD1, 5 bases. This CDR3 comprises 16 residues. Germline V gene lookup returns CDR1 SEHNR and CDR2 FQNEAQ (reference sequence). V was pared by 1 base and J by 4 bases, with 11 bases between. CDR3 protein: CASSLGQGWYNSPLHF. Here the CDR3 DNA reads TGTGCCAGCAGCTTAGGCCAGGGTTGGTATAATTCACCCCTCCACTTT.

A few counts support this clonotype. As DNA, the CDR3 is TGTGCCAGCAGCCAAGCTCGGCACTCTGGGGCCAACGTCCTGACTTTC. Translating it yields CASSQARHSGANVLTF. This rearrangement joins TRBV14 to TRBJ2-6; D gene uncertain. CDR1 and CDR2 (germline): SGHDN, FVKESK. Trimming cost V 1 base and J 0 bases, with 7 bases left between them. There are 16 residues in the CDR3.

CDR3 sequence (DNA): TGTGCCAGCTCACCAAGACAGGGGGCAAGTTCACCCCTCCACTTT. Translation: CASSPRQGASSPLHF. This chain joins TRBV18 and TRBJ1-6; 10 bases match TRBD1. The CDR3 has 15 residues. Per the germline V gene, CDR1 is KGHSH and CDR2 is LQKENI. Trimming at V came to 2 bases and at J to 9 bases, leaving 4 bases not matched to a gene. The variable domain in full, with the rest retrieved from reference TRBV18 and TRBJ1-6, is NAGVMQNPRHLVRRRGQEARLRCSPMKGHSHVYWYRQLPEEGLKFMVYLQKENIIDESGMPKERFSAEFPKEGPSILRIQQVVRGDSAAYFCASSPRQGASSPLHFGNGTRLTVT.

This clonotype was found once. This chain joins TRBV25-1 and TRBJ2-7; 7 bases line up with TRBD1. V shed 6 bases and J 4 bases; nucleotides not matched to a gene: 15. The CDR3 has 16 amino acids. Germline CDR1 is MGHDK and CDR2 is SYGVNS. CDR3 loop: CASSLSAGGKNYEQYF. CDR3 DNA: TGTGCCAGCAGCCTAAGCGCAGGGGGTAAGAATTACGAGCAGTACTTC.

This clonotype was detected many times. The chain carries TRBV25-1 and TRBJ1-1; D might be TRBD1 (5 bases). The CDR3 is 14 residues long. Germline V gives CDR1 MGHDK, CDR2 SYGVNS. Trimming cost V 11 bases and J 1 base, with 17 bases left between them. The CDR3 spells CAAWGGSGNTEAFF. The CDR3 DNA sequence: TGTGCCGCGTGGGGGGGATCGGGGAACACTGAAGCTTTCTTT.

This clonotype was counted between two and nine times. The gene calls are TRBV5-1 and TRBJ1-5, with a possible D match to TRBD1 (5 bases). CDR1 is SGHRS and CDR2 is YFSETQ in the germline V gene. This CDR3 comprises 16 residues. The germline V and J ends were trimmed by 0 bases and 2 bases, with 12 bases remaining between them. The CDR3 bases are TGCGCCAGCAGCTTGGAAGGGGTCTCAGGCAATCAGCCCCAGCATTTT. It translates to CASSLEGVSGNQPQHF.

This clonotype was seen a handful of times. V and J are TRBV5-1 and TRBJ1-5; 8 bases match TRBD1. The CDR3 runs 15 residues. Losses at the gene ends were 4 bases for V and 2 bases for J; bases not matched to a gene: 5. CDR1 is SGHRS, CDR2 YFSETQ, per germline. The CDR3 DNA reads as TGCGCCAGCAGCCAGGGGACAGGAGGCAATCAGCCCCAGCATTTT. It codes for CASSQGTGGNQPQHF.

This clonotype was picked up a small number of times. V gene TRBV6-6 combines with J gene TRBJ1-1, with 7 positions matching TRBD1. The CDR3 runs 13 residues. V lost 2 bases and J lost 7; bases outside the gene matches: 4. Looked up from germline, CDR1 is MNHNY and CDR2 is SVGAGI (reference sequence). The CDR3 DNA is TGTGCCAGCAGTTACGTGACAGGGAATGAAGCTTTCTTT. The encoded protein is CASSYVTGNEAFF.

The chain links TRBV20-1 to TRBJ1-2, with 8 bases aligning to TRBD1. Germline V gene data show CDR1 as DFQATT and CDR2 as SNEGSKA (reference sequence). CDR3 length: 13 amino acids. The CDR3 nucleotides read TGCAGCCCCTTAGCGGCCAGGGGGCTTGGCTACACCTTC. Its translation is CSPLAARGLGYTF.

V is TRBV30 and J is TRBJ1-6; possible D gene TRBD1, 5 bases. The ends were cut back, 2 bases at V and 8 bases at J, with 22 bases in the middle. Germline V gives CDR1 GTSNPN, CDR2 SVGIG (reference sequence). The CDR3 spans 17 residues. This chain's CDR3 is CAWSYHRFPQRHSPLHF. CDR3 sequence (DNA): TGTGCCTGGAGTTATCACAGGTTCCCGCAAAGACATTCACCCCTCCACTTT.

The rearrangement uses TRBV7-9 and TRBJ1-1; D remains unclear. There are 18 residues in the CDR3. V lost 1 base, J lost 4 bases, and 22 bases lay in between. Germline CDR1 reads SEHNR; CDR2 reads FQNEAQ (reference sequence). CDR3 bases: TGTGCCAGCAGCTTAGGAAGTACGGGGATTTTGGACGGCACTGAAGCTTTCTTT. It codes for CASSLGSTGILDGTEAFF.

This rearrangement joins TRBV18 to TRBJ1-5, with D tentatively TRBD1 (5 bases). The CDR3 spans 13 residues. Per the germline V gene, CDR1 is KGHSH and CDR2 is LQKENI. Trimming left V 8 bases short and J 4 bases short, with 12 bases between. As DNA, the CDR3 is TGTGCCAGCAGACAGTCTCCAAATCAGCCCCAGCATTTT. Protein: CASRQSPNQPQHF. Filled out from reference TRBV18 and TRBJ1-5, the complete variable domain reads NAGVMQNPRHLVRRRGQEARLRCSPMKGHSHVYWYRQLPEEGLKFMVYLQKENIIDESGMPKERFSAEFPKEGPSILRIQQVVRGDSAAYFCASRQSPNQPQHFGDGTRLSIL.

The J gene is TRBJ1-1, the V gene TRBV7-9; 8 bases match TRBD1. Unmatched junction bases numbered 2, after V lost 2 bases and J lost 0 bases. From germline, CDR1 is SEHNR and CDR2 FQNEAQ (reference sequence). This CDR3 is 15 amino acids long. CDR3 bases: TGTGCCAGCAGCTTATCACAGGGGGTGAACACTGAAGCTTTCTTT. Translating gives CASSLSQGVNTEAFF. Complete variable domain (other parts from reference TRBV7-9 and TRBJ1-1): DTGVSQNPRHKITKRGQNVTFRCDPISEHNRLYWYRQTLGQGPEFLTYFQNEAQLEKSRLLSDRFSAERPKGSFSTLEIQRTEQGDSAMYLCASSLSQGVNTEAFFGQGTRLTVV.

CDR3 protein: CASSTLSRTGALAFF. The DNA of the CDR3 is TGTGCCAGCAGTACACTCTCCAGGACAGGCGCTTTAGCTTTCTTT. V usage is TRBV6-5 and J usage is TRBJ1-1, with 7 positions matching TRBD1. Germline CDR1 is MNHEY and CDR2 is SVGAGI. This CDR3 has 15 residues. With V trimmed by 5 bases and J by 10 bases, 16 bases remained unmatched.

A remark on this clonotype: With a much larger clone just one base away, this may be a read error. The chain recombines TRBV4-1 with TRBJ1-2; 7 nucleotides agree with TRBD1. Germline V gene lookup returns CDR1 MGHRA and CDR2 YSYEKL. The CDR3 is 13 residues long. CDR3 nucleotide sequence: TGCGCCAGCAGCCGTCGGGACAGCTATGGCTACAGCTTC. Translated: CASSRRDSYGYSF.

This clonotype was observed many times. The chain combines TRBV7-9 with TRBJ1-2; D possibly corresponds to TRBD1 (6 bases). The ends were cut back, 5 bases at V and 7 bases at J, with 20 bases in the middle. This CDR3 is built from 15 residues. Germline CDR1 and CDR2: SEHNR and FQNEAQ (reference sequence). The CDR3 spells CASSPINTGNAGYTF. CDR3 bases: TGTGCCAGCAGCCCGATCAATACAGGGAACGCTGGCTACACCTTC.

The chain joins TRBV24-1 to TRBJ1-4; D is possibly TRBD1 (5 bases). Trimming removed 12 bases at V and 8 bases at J, with 9 bases between. The germline gives CDR1 KGHDR, CDR2 SFDVKD. The CDR3 extends over 10 amino acids. CDR3: CAFEGEKLFF. The CDR3 region has the DNA TGTGCCTTCGAGGGGGAAAAACTGTTTTTT.

Within the sample, this clonotype is medium-sized (0.01 to 0.1%). This chain connects TRBV7-9 to TRBJ1-2; 10 nucleotides align to TRBD1. V lost 5 bases and J lost 2; bases outside the gene matches: 5. The CDR3 is made up of 15 amino acids. Per the germline V gene, CDR1 is SEHNR and CDR2 is FQNEAQ (reference sequence). CDR3 loop: CASSPGQGVNYGYTF. CDR3 coding DNA: TGTGCCAGCAGCCCAGGACAGGGGGTAAACTATGGCTACACCTTC.

The gene calls are TRBV7-9 and TRBJ1-2; D call uncertain. Trimming shortened V by 2 bases and J by 0 bases, and 7 bases separated the two germline ends. The CDR3 spans 14 residues. Germline CDR1 reads SEHNR; CDR2 reads FQNEAQ (reference sequence). Written as DNA, the CDR3 is TGTGCCAGCAGCTTATACGAGACTAACTATGGCTACACCTTC. This gives the protein CASSLYETNYGYTF.